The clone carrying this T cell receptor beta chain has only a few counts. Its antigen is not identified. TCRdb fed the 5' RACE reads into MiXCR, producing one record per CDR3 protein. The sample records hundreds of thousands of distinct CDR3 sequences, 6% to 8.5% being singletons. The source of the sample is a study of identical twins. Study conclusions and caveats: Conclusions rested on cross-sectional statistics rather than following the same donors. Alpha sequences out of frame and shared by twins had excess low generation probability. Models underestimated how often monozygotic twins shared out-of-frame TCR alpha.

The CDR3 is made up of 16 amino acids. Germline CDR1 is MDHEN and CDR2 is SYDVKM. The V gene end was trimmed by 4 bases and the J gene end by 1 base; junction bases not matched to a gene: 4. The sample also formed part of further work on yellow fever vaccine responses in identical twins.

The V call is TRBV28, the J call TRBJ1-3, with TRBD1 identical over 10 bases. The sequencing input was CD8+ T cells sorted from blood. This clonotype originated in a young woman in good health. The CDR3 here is CASSSPDRGSGNTIYF. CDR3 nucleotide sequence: TGTGCCAGCAGTTCACCGGACAGGGGGTCTGGAAACACCATATATTTT. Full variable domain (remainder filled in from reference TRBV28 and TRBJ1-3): DVKVTQSSRYLVKRTGEKVFLECVQDMDHENMFWYRQDPGLGLRLIYFSYDVKMKEKGDIPEGYSVSREKKERFSLILESASTNQTSMYLCASSSPDRGSGNTIYFGEGSWLTVV.